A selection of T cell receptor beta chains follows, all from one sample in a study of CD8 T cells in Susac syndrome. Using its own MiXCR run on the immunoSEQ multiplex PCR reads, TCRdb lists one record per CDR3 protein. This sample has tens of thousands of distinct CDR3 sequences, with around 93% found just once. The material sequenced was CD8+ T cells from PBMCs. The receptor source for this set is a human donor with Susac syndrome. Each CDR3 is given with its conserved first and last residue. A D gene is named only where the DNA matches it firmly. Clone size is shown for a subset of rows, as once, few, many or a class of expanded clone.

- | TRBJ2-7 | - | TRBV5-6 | TGTGCCAGCTTCTTGCAGGGGTCCTACGAGCAGTACTTC | CASFLQGSYEQYF
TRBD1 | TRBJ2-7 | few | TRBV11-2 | TGTGCCAGCAGCTTAGTGCGGGACAGGGTTATGGAGCAGTACTTC | CASSLVRDRVMEQYF
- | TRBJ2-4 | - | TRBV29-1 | TGCAGCGTTGGGACAGCCCGACTAACCTTAGCCAAAAACATTCAGTACTTC | CSVGTARLTLAKNIQYF
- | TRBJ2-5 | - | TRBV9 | TGTGCCAGCAGCGTTGCTTCAGGGGCGCAGTACTTC | CASSVASGAQYF
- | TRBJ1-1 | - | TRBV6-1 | TGTGCCAGCAGTGACAGCGACACTGAAGCTTTCTTT | CASSDSDTEAFF
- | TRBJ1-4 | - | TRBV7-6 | TGTGCCAGCAGCGATAGGACAGCCCCTAATGAAAAACTGTTTTTT | CASSDRTAPNEKLFF
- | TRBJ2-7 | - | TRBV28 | TGTGCCAGCAGTTTAGGGATTGGGTTTCCCTACGAGCAGTACTTC | CASSLGIGFPYEQYF
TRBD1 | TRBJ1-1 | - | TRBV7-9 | TGTGCCAGCAGCTTAGCGACAGGGGGCGAGACTGAAGCTTTCTTT | CASSLATGGETEAFF
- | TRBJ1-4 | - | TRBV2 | TGTGCCAGCAACCCCCAGGGAACAACTAATGAAAAACTGTTTTTT | CASNPQGTTNEKLFF
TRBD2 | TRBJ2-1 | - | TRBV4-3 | TGCGCCAGCAGCCAACCAGCGGGGGGATACAATGAGCAGTTCTTC | CASSQPAGGYNEQFF
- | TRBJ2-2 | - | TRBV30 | TGTGCCTGGAATACCAACACCGGGGAGCTGTTTTTT | CAWNTNTGELFF
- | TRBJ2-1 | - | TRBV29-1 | TGCAGCGTTGAAGCCAGGGGCCACTACAATGAGCAGTTCTTC | CSVEARGHYNEQFF
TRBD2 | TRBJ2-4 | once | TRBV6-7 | TGTGCCAGTTCCCGACTAGCGGGGGGGCTAGAAAACATTCAGTACTTC | CASSRLAGGLENIQYF
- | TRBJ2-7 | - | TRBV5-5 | TGTGCCAGCACCCCGCGGGCAGCCTACGAGCAGTACTTC | CASTPRAAYEQYF